The 30 T cell receptor beta chains below come from one sample, sequenced in a study of response to subunit inactivated influenza vaccine. One entry per CDR3 protein, called by TCRdb with MiXCR from the RT-PCR reads. The data show hundreds of thousands of distinct CDR3 sequences, roughly 18% seen once. This material consisted of PBMCs from blood, taken 5 to 6 days after vaccination. The receptors were gathered from a man aged 45-60 years who received an inactivated influenza vaccine.

This clonotype was counted only a few times. The chain is built from TRBV15 and TRBJ2-3; D ambiguous. This CDR3 is built from 11 residues. V was cut by 6 bases and J by 2 bases, with 3 bases left in between. Per germline, CDR1 LNHNV and CDR2 YYDKDF (reference sequence). CDR3 amino acids: CATRDTDTQYF. The DNA of the CDR3 is TGTGCCACCAGGGACACAGATACGCAGTATTTT. The variable domain in full, with the rest retrieved from reference TRBV15 and TRBJ2-3, is DAMVIQNPRYQVTQFGKPVTLSCSQTLNHNVMYWYQQKSSQAPKLLFHYYDKDFNNEADTPDNFQSRRPNTSFCFLDIRSPGLGDTAMYLCATRDTDTQYFGPGTRLTVL.

This clonotype has just a few counts. The chain uses TRBV24-1 and TRBJ2-1; 10 bases fit TRBD1. After removal of 3 bases from V and 6 bases from J, the junction contained 7 bases not matched to a gene. Germline V lookup: CDR1 KGHDR, CDR2 SFDVKD. The length of the CDR3 is 16 residues. The CDR3 loop is CATSDTGTGAGNEQFF. The CDR3 DNA is TGTGCCACCAGTGATACCGGGACAGGGGCGGGCAATGAGCAGTTCTTC.

The gene calls are TRBV7-9 and TRBJ2-3; no clear D. CDR1 and CDR2 from the germline V gene are SEHNR and FQNEAQ (reference sequence). The CDR3 is 15 residues long. The V end lost 3 bases, the J end lost 0 bases, and 10 bases lay between the germline ends. CDR3 bases: TGTGCCAGCAGCTTCGGTGGGGATAGCACAGATACGCAGTATTTT. Its protein product is CASSFGGDSTDTQYF.

A few counts support this clonotype. The chain joins TRBV20-1 to TRBJ2-3; unclear D gene. Germline CDR1 reads DFQATT; CDR2 reads SNEGSKA (reference sequence). The CDR3 sequence is 15 residues long. Trimming took off 0 bases at V and 2 bases at J, with 12 bases between the two ends. CDR3 DNA: TGCAGTGCTAGAGATCATGGCAAGACCACAGATACGCAGTATTTT. It encodes CSARDHGKTTDTQYF.

The V gene is TRBV4-3, the J gene TRBJ1-4; D is unresolved. Germline CDR1 reads LGHNA; CDR2 reads YSLEER. The CDR3 totals 16 residues. V was trimmed by 0 bases and J by 12 bases, leaving 20 bases between them. The CDR3 here is CASSQDSLGPLRELFF. CDR3 DNA sequence: TGCGCCAGCAGCCAAGATTCCTTAGGGCCGCTGAGGGAACTGTTTTTT.

This clonotype was seen more than once but under ten times. Since a much larger clone is just one base distant, this may be a read error. J is TRBJ2-3 and V is TRBV7-9, with no clear D. The CDR3 is 15 amino acids. The germline CDR1 and CDR2 sequences are SEHNR and FQNEAQ (reference sequence). The chain's CDR3 is CANSLPFRLGSTQYF. CDR3 bases: TGTGCCAACAGCTTACCCTTTCGACTTGGCTCAACGCAGTATTTT.

V gene TRBV2 combines with J gene TRBJ2-7; D is uncertain. The CDR3 runs 15 residues. V shed 1 base and J shed 2 bases, with 12 bases lying between them. Germline V CDR1 and CDR2: SNHLY, FYNNEI. The DNA of the CDR3 is TGTGCCAGCAGTGAAGTTGGTCAGAGAACCTACGAGCAGTACTTC. The encoded protein is CASSEVGQRTYEQYF.

This clonotype showed up many times. For the CDR3, the DNA is TGTGCCAGCAGTTACTCGACAGGGACCGGCTACACCTTC. Translation gives CASSYSTGTGYTF. The chain uses TRBV6-5 and TRBJ1-2, with 7 bases fitting TRBD1. V lost 0 bases to trimming and J lost 8 bases; unmatched junction nucleotides: 3. Germline CDR1 reads MNHEY; CDR2 reads SVGAGI. The CDR3 runs 13 residues.

This clonotype was counted at least ten times. The J gene is TRBJ2-1, the V gene TRBV12-3 or TRBV12-4; 8 nucleotides agree with TRBD1. The CDR3 spans 16 residues. The ends lost 6 bases at V and 4 bases at J; junction bases unmatched: 11. CDR3 nucleotides: TGTGCCAGCAGGAGACTTGGGACAGGTGATTACAATGAGCAGTTCTTC. This translates into CASRRLGTGDYNEQFF.

The table lists this clonotype with a few counts. The V call is TRBV27, the J call TRBJ2-4; 7 bases align to TRBD2. Germline CDR1 MNHEY, CDR2 SMNVEV (reference sequence). V shed 6 bases, J shed 5 bases, and the junction held 10 bases outside the gene matches. The CDR3 extends over 15 amino acids. The CDR3 DNA is TGTGCCAGCAGCTACCAGCGGGGAGGGCAAAACATTCAGTACTTC. As protein: CASSYQRGGQNIQYF.

This clonotype was recorded a few times. The rearrangement joins TRBV4-3 to TRBJ2-5; 8 nucleotides line up with TRBD1. Losses at the gene ends were 3 bases for V and 3 bases for J; bases not matched to a gene: 3. Looked up from germline, CDR1 is LGHNA and CDR2 is YSLEER. The CDR3 totals 14 residues. CDR3 protein: CASSQWGQEETQYF. CDR3 sequence (DNA): TGCGCCAGCAGCCAGTGGGGACAGGAAGAGACCCAGTACTTC.

At least ten counts were recorded for this clonotype. CDR3 nucleotide sequence: TGCAGTGCGCGGGACAGCGGGACGACTAACAATGAGCAGTTCTTC. Encoded protein: CSARDSGTTNNEQFF. The rearrangement joins TRBV20-1 to TRBJ2-1; D is perhaps TRBD1 or TRBD2 (7 bases each). This CDR3 region has 15 residues. V was shortened by 6 bases and J by 5 bases, with 20 bases between the two germline ends. The germline CDR1 and CDR2 sequences are DFQATT and SNEGSKA (reference sequence).

The table lists this clonotype with a few counts. The J gene is TRBJ1-2, the V gene TRBV20-1; TRBD1 matches 10 bases. CDR3 length: 14 residues. Trimming took 3 bases from V and 8 from J; bases not matched to a gene: 9. Germline values: CDR1 DFQATT, CDR2 SNEGSKA (reference sequence). CDR3 bases: TGCAGTGCTAGTGGACCCGGGACAGGGGAGGGCTACACCTTC. This translates into CSASGPGTGEGYTF.

The V gene is TRBV12-3 or TRBV12-4, the J gene TRBJ2-1; 10 bases line up with TRBD2. The CDR3 spans 14 residues. The ends lost 7 bases at V and 3 bases at J; junction bases unmatched: 3. The CDR3 DNA follows: TGTGCCAGCAAAACTAGCGGGAACTACAATGAGCAGTTCTTC. As protein: CASKTSGNYNEQFF.

On this clonotype: A much more abundant neighbour one base away suggests this may be a read error. The J gene is TRBJ2-2, the V gene TRBV5-1, with D perhaps matching TRBD2 (5 bases). The germline gives CDR1 SGHRS, CDR2 YFSETQ. Trimming cost V 3 bases and J 6 bases, with 12 bases left between them. This CDR3 contains 14 residues. The CDR3 region has the DNA TGCGCCAGCAGCTGGACCACTAGGGCCGGGGAGCTGTTTTTT. It encodes CASSWTTRAGELFF.

V usage is TRBV6-2 or TRBV6-3 and J usage is TRBJ2-7; tentative D call: TRBD2 (6 bases). CDR1 is MNHEY and CDR2 is SVGEGT in the germline V gene. V gave up 2 bases and J gave up 5 bases, with 13 bases separating them. This CDR3 contains 14 residues. Here the CDR3 reads CASSYRGSVNEQYF. The CDR3 DNA sequence: TGTGCCAGCAGTTACCGGGGGAGTGTCAACGAGCAGTACTTC.

The sample holds many counts of this clonotype. The rearrangement uses TRBV5-1 and TRBJ2-7; D ambiguous. V was cut by 0 bases and J by 3 bases, with 7 bases left in between. The CDR3 is 13 amino acids. Germline V CDR1 and CDR2: SGHRS, YFSETQ. The CDR3 protein is CASSLDGNYEQYF. The DNA of the CDR3 is TGCGCCAGCAGCTTGGATGGCAACTACGAGCAGTACTTC.

This clonotype was seen only a few times. The chain recombines TRBV7-2 with TRBJ2-3; D not resolved. The germline V gene has CDR1 SGHTA and CDR2 FQGNSA. The CDR3 is made up of 15 amino acids. The V and J ends lost 5 bases and 2 bases respectively, with 14 bases between them. This CDR3 reads CASSPSRLNTDTQYF. CDR3 in DNA: TGTGCCAGCAGCCCCAGTCGGCTAAACACAGATACGCAGTATTTT.

In its sample, this clonotype was seen a few times. The chain links TRBV15 to TRBJ1-5; the match to TRBD1 covers 8 bases. The length of the CDR3 is 15 residues. With 4 bases clipped from V and 6 bases from J, the junction kept 8 bases outside the gene matches. Per germline, CDR1 LNHNV and CDR2 YYDKDF (reference sequence). The CDR3 region is CATSKDRAWIQPQHF. CDR3 coding DNA: TGTGCCACCAGCAAGGACAGGGCGTGGATTCAGCCCCAGCATTTT.

The chain uses TRBV28 and TRBJ2-2; perhaps D is TRBD1 or TRBD2 (5 bases each). CDR1 and CDR2 (germline): MDHEN, SYDVKM. Trimming pared 3 bases from V and 0 bases from J, leaving 14 bases between. This CDR3 has 17 residues. The CDR3 region is CASSFPVRGTNTGELFF. The CDR3 DNA follows: TGTGCCAGCAGTTTTCCAGTGAGGGGCACGAACACCGGGGAGCTGTTTTTT.

The CDR3 here is CASVRGGAFNEQFF. CDR3 in DNA: TGTGCCAGCGTACGAGGGGGCGCCTTCAATGAGCAGTTCTTC. This chain uses TRBV2 with TRBJ2-1; 7 bases agree with TRBD1. The ends lost 8 bases at V and 6 bases at J; junction bases unmatched: 10. CDR1 and CDR2 from the germline V gene are SNHLY and FYNNEI. This CDR3 has 14 residues.

This clonotype was observed a single time. The V and J genes are TRBV28 and TRBJ2-2; 7 nucleotides match TRBD1. Trimming cost V 8 bases and J 1 base; bases outside gene matches: 4. This CDR3 spans 14 amino acids. Germline V gene sequence: CDR1 MDHEN, CDR2 SYDVKM. The CDR3 is CASPGTVNTGELFF. The CDR3 DNA reads as TGTGCCAGCCCCGGGACAGTGAACACCGGGGAGCTGTTTTTT.

This clonotype turned up a few times. V usage is TRBV7-9 and J usage is TRBJ2-1, with D possibly TRBD2 on 6 matching bases. V lost 1 base to trimming and J lost 15 bases, with 16 bases between them. The CDR3 is made up of 13 amino acids. Germline V gene data show CDR1 as SEHNR and CDR2 as FQNEAQ (reference sequence). DNA of the CDR3: TGTGCCAGCAGCTTAGACTTCTTGGGAGGCGTGTTCTTC. Its translation: CASSLDFLGGVFF.

J is TRBJ1-3 and V is TRBV3-1, with TRBD1 identical over 7 bases. Per the germline V gene, CDR1 is LGHDT and CDR2 is YNNKEL (reference sequence). J gave up 0 bases and V 3 bases, and 5 bases lay outside the gene matches. CDR3 size: 16 residues. CDR3 sequence reads: CASSQDRHHSGNTIYF. DNA of the CDR3: TGTGCCAGCAGCCAGGACAGGCACCACTCTGGAAACACCATATATTTT.

This clonotype was found a few times. V usage is TRBV4-1 and J usage is TRBJ2-1; D is ambiguous. Trimming removed 0 bases from V and 4 bases from J, with 28 bases in between. The V gene's germline CDR1 is MGHRA and CDR2 YSYEKL. The CDR3 has 21 amino acids. The CDR3 coding sequence is TGCGCCAGCAGCCAAGACTGGGTCCCTCATCCCGTCCCTACCCCGTACAATGAGCAGTTCTTC. This codes for CASSQDWVPHPVPTPYNEQFF.

This clonotype was detected only a few times. This chain uses TRBV4-2 with TRBJ1-4; D might be TRBD1 (5 bases). V was trimmed by 3 bases and J by 10 bases, leaving 12 bases between them. The CDR3 length is 13 residues. The V gene's germline CDR1 is LGHNA and CDR2 YNFKEQ. Written as DNA, the CDR3 is TGTGCCAGCAGCCAGGACAATGGGGGAAAACTGTTTTTT. This encodes CASSQDNGGKLFF.

This clonotype has a handful of counts. This rearrangement joins TRBV5-1 to TRBJ2-7; 11 nucleotides agree with TRBD2. Trimming took 4 bases from V and 2 from J; bases not matched to a gene: 17. Per germline, CDR1 SGHRS and CDR2 YFSETQ. The CDR3 sequence is 19 residues long. CDR3 sequence: CASSLGPAGTSGSTYEQYF. DNA of the CDR3: TGCGCCAGCAGCCTTGGGCCGGCAGGGACTAGCGGATCGACCTACGAGCAGTACTTC.

This clonotype turned up a few times. The chain couples TRBV5-1 to TRBJ2-3, with D perhaps TRBD2 (6 bases). Germline lookup yields CDR1 SGHRS and CDR2 YFSETQ. There are 14 residues in the CDR3. Between the trimmed V and J ends, which lost 3 bases and 10 bases, there was a span of 18 bases. The CDR3 DNA is TGCGCCAGCAGCTGGGAGGACCCAACGCGGGCGCAGTATTTT. Its protein product is CASSWEDPTRAQYF.

This clonotype was observed many times. J is TRBJ2-6 and V is TRBV28; 8 nucleotides line up with TRBD1. Germline CDR1 MDHEN, CDR2 SYDVKM. V lost 7 bases, J lost 4 bases, and 6 bases stayed unmatched. This CDR3 contains 15 residues. The CDR3 region is CASTTGGSGANVLTF. In nucleotides, the CDR3 is TGTGCCAGCACCACAGGGGGTTCGGGGGCCAACGTCCTGACTTTC.

V gene TRBV4-2 combines with J gene TRBJ2-7; 7 nucleotides align to TRBD1. The germline V gene has CDR1 LGHNA and CDR2 YNFKEQ. This CDR3 spans 16 amino acids. The J segment lost 3 bases and the V segment lost 3 bases, leaving 11 bases of the junction unmatched. The CDR3 DNA is TGTGCCAGCAGCCATGCACACCGGGACAGCTACTACGAGCAGTACTTC. It specifies CASSHAHRDSYYEQYF.